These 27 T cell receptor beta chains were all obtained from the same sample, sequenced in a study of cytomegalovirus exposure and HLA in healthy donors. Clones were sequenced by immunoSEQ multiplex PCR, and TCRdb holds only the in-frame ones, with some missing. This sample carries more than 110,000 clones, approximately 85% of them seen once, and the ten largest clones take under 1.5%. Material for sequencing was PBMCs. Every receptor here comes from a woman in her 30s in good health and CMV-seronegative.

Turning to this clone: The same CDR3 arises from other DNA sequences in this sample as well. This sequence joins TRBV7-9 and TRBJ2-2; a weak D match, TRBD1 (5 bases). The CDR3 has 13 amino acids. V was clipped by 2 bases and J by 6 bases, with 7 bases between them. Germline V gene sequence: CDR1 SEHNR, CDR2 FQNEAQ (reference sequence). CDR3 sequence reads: CASSLQGAGELFF. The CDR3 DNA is TGTGCCAGCAGCTTACAAGGGGCCGGGGAGCTGTTTTTT.

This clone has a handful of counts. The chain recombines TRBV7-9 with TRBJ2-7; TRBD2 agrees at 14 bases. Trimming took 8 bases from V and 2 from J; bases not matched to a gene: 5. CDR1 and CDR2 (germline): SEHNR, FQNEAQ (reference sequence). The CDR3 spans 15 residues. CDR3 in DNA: TGTGCCAGCCGGACTAGCGGGGGGCCTACCTACGAGCAGTACTTC. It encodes CASRTSGGPTYEQYF.

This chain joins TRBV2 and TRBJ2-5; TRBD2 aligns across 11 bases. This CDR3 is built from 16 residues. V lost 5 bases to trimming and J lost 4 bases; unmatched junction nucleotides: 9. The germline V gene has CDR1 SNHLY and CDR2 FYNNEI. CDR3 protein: CASSLFLAGGAETQYF. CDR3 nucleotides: TGTGCCAGCAGTCTGTTTCTAGCGGGGGGTGCAGAGACCCAGTACTTC. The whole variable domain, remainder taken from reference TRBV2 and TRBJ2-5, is EPEVTQTPSHQVTQMGQEVILRCVPISNHLYFYWYRQILGQKVEFLVSFYNNEISEKSEIFDDQFSVERPDGSNFTLKIRSTKLEDSAMYFCASSLFLAGGAETQYFGPGTRLLVL.

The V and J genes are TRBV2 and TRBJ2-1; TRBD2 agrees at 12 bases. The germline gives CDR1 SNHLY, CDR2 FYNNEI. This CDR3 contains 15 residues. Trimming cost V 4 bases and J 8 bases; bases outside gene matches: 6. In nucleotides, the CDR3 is TGTGCCAGCAGTGTTCGGACTAGCGGGGCAGATGAGCAGTTCTTC. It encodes CASSVRTSGADEQFF.

Here the CDR3 DNA reads TGTGCCAGCAGCGGGGGGCCCAGCTCCTACAATGAGCAGTTCTTC. This gives the protein CASSGGPSSYNEQFF. The V gene is TRBV6-4, the J gene TRBJ2-1; possibly TRBD2 for D (7 bases). CDR3 length: 15 amino acids. Germline CDR1 and CDR2: MRHNA and SNTAGT. The V end lost 6 bases, the J end lost 0 bases, and 12 bases lay between the germline ends.

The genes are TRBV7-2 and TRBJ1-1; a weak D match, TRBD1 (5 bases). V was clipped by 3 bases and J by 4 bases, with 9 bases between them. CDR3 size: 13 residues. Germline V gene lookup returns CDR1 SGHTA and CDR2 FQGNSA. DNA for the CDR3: TGTGCCAGCAGCTTTCAGGGAACCACTGAAGCTTTCTTT. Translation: CASSFQGTTEAFF.

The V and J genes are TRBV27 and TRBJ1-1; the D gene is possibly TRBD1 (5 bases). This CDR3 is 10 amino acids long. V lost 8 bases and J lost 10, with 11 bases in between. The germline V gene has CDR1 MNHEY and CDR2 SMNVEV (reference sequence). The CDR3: CASARQGAFF. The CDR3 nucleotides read TGTGCCAGCGCGAGGCAGGGAGCTTTCTTT.

CDR3 nucleotide sequence: TGTGCCAGCAGCAGGGGGGCGCCTGGGGCCAACGTCCTGACTTTC. This codes for CASSRGAPGANVLTF. The rearrangement links TRBV27 to TRBJ2-6, with D possibly TRBD1 on 7 matching bases. Germline V gives CDR1 MNHEY, CDR2 SMNVEV (reference sequence). The length of the CDR3 is 15 residues. V dropped 6 bases and J dropped 2 bases, with 11 bases sitting between them.

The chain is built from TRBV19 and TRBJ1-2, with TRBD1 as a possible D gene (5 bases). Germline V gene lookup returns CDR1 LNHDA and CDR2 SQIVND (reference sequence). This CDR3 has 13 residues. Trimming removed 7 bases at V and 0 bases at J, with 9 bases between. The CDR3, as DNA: TGTGCCAGTAAAAAGGGGACTAACTATGGCTACACCTTC. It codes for CASKKGTNYGYTF.

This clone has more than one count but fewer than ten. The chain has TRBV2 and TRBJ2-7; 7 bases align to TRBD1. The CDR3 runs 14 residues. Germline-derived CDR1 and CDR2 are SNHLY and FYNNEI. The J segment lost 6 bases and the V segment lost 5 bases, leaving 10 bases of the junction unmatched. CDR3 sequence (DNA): TGTGCCAGCAGTTGGGGACAGCCATCGGGCGAGCAGTACTTC. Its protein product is CASSWGQPSGEQYF.

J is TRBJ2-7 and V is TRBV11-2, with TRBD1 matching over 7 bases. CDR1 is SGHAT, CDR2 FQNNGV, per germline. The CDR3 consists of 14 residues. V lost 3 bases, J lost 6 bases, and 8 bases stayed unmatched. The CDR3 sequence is CASSLRTGSFEQYF. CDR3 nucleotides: TGTGCCAGCAGCTTGAGGACAGGTTCGTTCGAGCAGTACTTC.

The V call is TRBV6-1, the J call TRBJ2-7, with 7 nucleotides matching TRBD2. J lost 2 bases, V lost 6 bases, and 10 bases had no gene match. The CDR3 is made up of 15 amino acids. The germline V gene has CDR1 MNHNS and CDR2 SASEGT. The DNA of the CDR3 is TGTGCCAGCAGCTTAGGTTATCGGGGGGCCTACGAGCAGTACTTC. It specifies CASSLGYRGAYEQYF.

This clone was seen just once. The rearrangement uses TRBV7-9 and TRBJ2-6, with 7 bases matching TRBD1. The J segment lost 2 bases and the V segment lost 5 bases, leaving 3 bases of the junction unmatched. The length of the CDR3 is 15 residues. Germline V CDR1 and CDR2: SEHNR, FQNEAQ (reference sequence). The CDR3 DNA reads TGTGCCAGCAGCCGAGACAGGGCTGGGGCCAACGTCCTGACTTTC. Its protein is CASSRDRAGANVLTF.

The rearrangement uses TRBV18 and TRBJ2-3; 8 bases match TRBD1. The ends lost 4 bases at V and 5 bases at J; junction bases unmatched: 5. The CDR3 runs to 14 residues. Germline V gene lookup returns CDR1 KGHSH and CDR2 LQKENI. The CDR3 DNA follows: TGTGCCAGCTCACGGGACAGGCGGTTAGATACGCAGTATTTT. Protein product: CASSRDRRLDTQYF.

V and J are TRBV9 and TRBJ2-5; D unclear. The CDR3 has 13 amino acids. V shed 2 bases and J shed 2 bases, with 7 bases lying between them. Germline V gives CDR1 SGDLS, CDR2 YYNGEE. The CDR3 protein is CASSVSVQETQYF. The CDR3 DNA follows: TGTGCCAGCAGCGTGTCAGTACAAGAGACCCAGTACTTC.

Here the CDR3 DNA reads TGTGCCACCAGCCCCCGGGACAGCCTATTGATAAACGTCCTGACTTTC. It yields the protein CATSPRDSLLINVLTF. J is TRBJ2-6 and V is TRBV15; 7 nucleotides match TRBD1. This CDR3 spans 16 amino acids. J was trimmed by 10 bases and V by 5 bases; bases with no gene match: 14. Germline-derived CDR1 and CDR2 are LNHNV and YYDKDF (reference sequence).

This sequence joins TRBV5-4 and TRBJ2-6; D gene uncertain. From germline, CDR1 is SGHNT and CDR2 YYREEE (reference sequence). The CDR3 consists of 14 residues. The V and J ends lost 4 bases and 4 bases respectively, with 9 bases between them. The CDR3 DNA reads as TGTGCCAGCAGCGGTGACACCGGGGCCAACGTCCTGACTTTC. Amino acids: CASSGDTGANVLTF.

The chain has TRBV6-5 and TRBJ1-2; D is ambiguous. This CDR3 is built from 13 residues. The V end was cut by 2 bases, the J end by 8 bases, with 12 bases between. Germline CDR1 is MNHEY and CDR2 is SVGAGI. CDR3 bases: TGTGCCAGCAGTTACGAACCAGAGGTCGGCTACACCTTC. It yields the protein CASSYEPEVGYTF.

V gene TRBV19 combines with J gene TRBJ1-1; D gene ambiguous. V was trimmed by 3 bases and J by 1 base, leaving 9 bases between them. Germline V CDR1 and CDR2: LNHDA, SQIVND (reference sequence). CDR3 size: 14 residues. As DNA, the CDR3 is TGTGCCAGTAGTATGGGCCAGCCGAACACTGAAGCTTTCTTT. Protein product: CASSMGQPNTEAFF.

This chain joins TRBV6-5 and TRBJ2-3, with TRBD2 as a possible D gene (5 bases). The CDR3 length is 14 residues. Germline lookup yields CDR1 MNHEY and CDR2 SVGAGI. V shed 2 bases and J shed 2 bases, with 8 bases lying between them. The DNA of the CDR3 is TGTGCCAGCAGTTACGTGGGAGCCACAGATACGCAGTATTTT. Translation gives CASSYVGATDTQYF.

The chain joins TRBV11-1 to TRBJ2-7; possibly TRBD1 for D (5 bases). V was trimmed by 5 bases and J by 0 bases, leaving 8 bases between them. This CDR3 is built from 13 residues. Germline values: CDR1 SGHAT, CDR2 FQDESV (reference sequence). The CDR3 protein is CASSPTVSYEQYF. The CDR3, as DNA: TGTGCCAGCAGCCCGACAGTCTCCTACGAGCAGTACTTC.

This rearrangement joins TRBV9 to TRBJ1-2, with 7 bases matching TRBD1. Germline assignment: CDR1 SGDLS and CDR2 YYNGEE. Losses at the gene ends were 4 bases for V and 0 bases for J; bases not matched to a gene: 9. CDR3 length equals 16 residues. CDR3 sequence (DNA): TGTGCCAGCAGCATGGGAGCCGGGACAGCTAACTATGGCTACACCTTC. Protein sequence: CASSMGAGTANYGYTF.

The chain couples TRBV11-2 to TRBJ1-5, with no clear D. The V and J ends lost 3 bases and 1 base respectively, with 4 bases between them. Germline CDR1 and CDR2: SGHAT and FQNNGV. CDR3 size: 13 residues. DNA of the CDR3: TGTGCCAGCAGCTTGAGCAGCAATCAGCCCCAGCATTTT. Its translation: CASSLSSNQPQHF.

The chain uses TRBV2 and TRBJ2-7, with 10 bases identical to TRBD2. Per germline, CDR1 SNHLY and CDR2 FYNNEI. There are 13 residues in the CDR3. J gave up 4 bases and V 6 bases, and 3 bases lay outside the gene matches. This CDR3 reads CASSTSGVYEQYF. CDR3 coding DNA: TGTGCCAGCAGCACTAGCGGGGTTTACGAGCAGTACTTC.

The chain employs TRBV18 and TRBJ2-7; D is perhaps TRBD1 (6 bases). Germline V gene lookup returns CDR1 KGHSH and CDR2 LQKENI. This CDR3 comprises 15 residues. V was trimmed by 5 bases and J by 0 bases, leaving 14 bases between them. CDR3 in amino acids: CASSRTVRGSYEQYF. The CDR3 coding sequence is TGTGCCAGCTCAAGGACAGTCCGAGGCTCCTACGAGCAGTACTTC.

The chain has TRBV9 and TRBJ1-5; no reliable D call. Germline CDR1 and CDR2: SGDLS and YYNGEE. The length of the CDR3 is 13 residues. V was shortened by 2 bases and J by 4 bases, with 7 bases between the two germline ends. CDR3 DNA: TGTGCCAGCAGCGTGGGCCTTAATCAGCCCCAGCATTTT. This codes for CASSVGLNQPQHF.

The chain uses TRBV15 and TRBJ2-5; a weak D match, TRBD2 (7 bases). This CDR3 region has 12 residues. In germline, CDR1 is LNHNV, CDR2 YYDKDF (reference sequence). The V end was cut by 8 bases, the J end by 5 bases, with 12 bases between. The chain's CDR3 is CATSRGPETQYF. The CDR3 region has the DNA TGTGCCACCTCGCGGGGGCCGGAGACCCAGTACTTC.